These 16 T cell receptor beta chains share one sample of origin, sequenced in a study of T cell repertoires in ileal Crohn's disease. Clones were sequenced by immunoSEQ multiplex PCR, and TCRdb holds only the in-frame ones, with some missing. The sample contains fewer than 10,000 clones, 75% to 85% of which appear only once. Specimen: ileal tissue. The receptors originated from an adult with Crohn's disease.

The chain combines TRBV19 with TRBJ1-5, with 11 bases that match TRBD1. In germline, CDR1 is LNHDA, CDR2 SQIVND (reference sequence). J was trimmed by 6 bases and V by 5 bases; bases with no gene match: 6. The CDR3 length is 15 residues. The CDR3: CASSAGQGAGQPQHF. The CDR3 region has the DNA TGTGCCAGTAGTGCAGGACAGGGGGCAGGTCAGCCCCAGCATTTT.

The chain has TRBV25-1 and TRBJ1-4; no definite D call. The CDR3 length is 14 residues. Germline loops: CDR1 MGHDK, CDR2 SYGVNS. V was shortened by 1 base and J by 7 bases, with 10 bases between the two germline ends. CDR3 nucleotide sequence: TGTGCCAGCAGTGAATTGGCAGAAGGTGAAAAACTGTTTTTT. As protein: CASSELAEGEKLFF.

This clone showed up just once. The chain couples TRBV30 to TRBJ1-1; 7 bases map to TRBD1. Germline CDR1 GTSNPN, CDR2 SVGIG (reference sequence). This CDR3 region has 12 residues. The V segment lost 6 bases and the J segment 6 bases; nucleotides outside the gene matches: 7. The CDR3 DNA reads as TGTGCCTGTACTTCAGGGGGGTCTGAAGCTTTCTTT. It encodes CACTSGGSEAFF.

This chain joins TRBV2 and TRBJ2-1; TRBD1 matches 11 bases. Per germline, CDR1 SNHLY and CDR2 FYNNEI. The CDR3 has 18 amino acids. V gave up 10 bases and J gave up 1 base; unmatched junction bases: 15. The CDR3: CAIKNRDRGFVSYNEQFF. CDR3 in DNA: TGTGCCATCAAAAACCGGGACAGGGGGTTCGTGTCCTACAATGAGCAGTTCTTC. The full variable domain, with the rest looked up from reference TRBV2 and TRBJ2-1, is EPEVTQTPSHQVTQMGQEVILRCVPISNHLYFYWYRQILGQKVEFLVSFYNNEISEKSEIFDDQFSVERPDGSNFTLKIRSTKLEDSAMYFCAIKNRDRGFVSYNEQFFGPGTRLTVL.

The chain employs TRBV30 and TRBJ1-6; no definite D call. From germline, CDR1 is GTSNPN and CDR2 SVGIG (reference sequence). The CDR3 is 13 amino acids. V was pared by 4 bases and J by 14 bases, with 18 bases between. CDR3 in amino acids: CAWNVSPERALHF. The CDR3 DNA follows: TGTGCCTGGAACGTCTCGCCGGAGCGTGCCCTCCACTTT.

This clone was detected only once. The V gene is TRBV4-1, the J gene TRBJ2-5, with 7 bases identical to TRBD1. Germline V gives CDR1 MGHRA, CDR2 YSYEKL. The CDR3 totals 14 residues. Losses at the gene ends were 5 bases for V and 4 bases for J; bases not matched to a gene: 7. The CDR3 DNA reads TGCGCCAGCAGCTTCCTGACAGGGAGAGAGACCCAGTACTTC. It is translated as CASSFLTGRETQYF.

The table lists this clone with a few counts. V usage is TRBV27 and J usage is TRBJ2-4; 15 nucleotides align to TRBD2. The CDR3 is made up of 15 amino acids. Germline values: CDR1 MNHEY, CDR2 SMNVEV (reference sequence). After removal of 5 bases from V and 7 bases from J, the junction contained 3 bases not matched to a gene. The CDR3 sequence is CASSHGLAGGNIQYF. In DNA, the CDR3 is TGTGCCAGCAGTCACGGACTAGCGGGAGGGAACATTCAGTACTTC.

This CDR3 is CASSLSRLEQFF. Written as DNA, the CDR3 is TGTGCCAGCAGTTTATCGAGACTGGAGCAGTTCTTC. V gene TRBV27 combines with J gene TRBJ2-1, with D unclear. The V end lost 0 bases, the J end lost 10 bases, and 7 bases lay between the germline ends. This CDR3 is built from 12 residues. Germline V gene data show CDR1 as MNHEY and CDR2 as SMNVEV (reference sequence).

This chain connects TRBV5-1 to TRBJ2-7, with D perhaps TRBD1 (5 bases). The CDR3 length is 13 residues. V was pared by 4 bases and J by 6 bases, with 14 bases between. Germline V gene data show CDR1 as SGHRS and CDR2 as YFSETQ. CDR3 DNA: TGCGCCAGCAGCGCGCAGACAGTACGCGAGCAGTACTTC. It yields the protein CASSAQTVREQYF.

The chain recombines TRBV5-6 with TRBJ2-1, with 11 bases aligning to TRBD2. Per the germline V gene, CDR1 is SGHDT and CDR2 is YYEEEE. The CDR3 totals 15 residues. The junction had 5 bases not matched to a gene; V was cut back by 5 bases and J by 4 bases. CDR3 DNA: TGTGCCAGCAGTCGAGGGACTAGCGGATACAATGAGCAGTTCTTC. It translates to CASSRGTSGYNEQFF.

V is TRBV18 and J is TRBJ2-3; D not certain. This CDR3 has 13 amino acids. Trimming removed 2 bases at V and 6 bases at J, with 9 bases between. The germline gives CDR1 KGHSH, CDR2 LQKENI. Written as DNA, the CDR3 is TGTGCCAGCTCACCAGAGCTAGAGGATACGCAGTATTTT. Translated, it gives CASSPELEDTQYF.

Judged by abundance, this clone is medium-sized. The rearrangement joins TRBV5-1 to TRBJ1-3, with D uncertain. This CDR3 region has 14 residues. Trimming took off 3 bases at V and 3 bases at J, with 10 bases between the two ends. Germline V gene sequence: CDR1 SGHRS, CDR2 YFSETQ. Here the CDR3 reads CASSSLAGGNTIYF. Here the CDR3 DNA reads TGCGCCAGCAGCTCCCTGGCAGGTGGAAACACCATATATTTT.

The genes are TRBV5-4 and TRBJ1-1; D perhaps matches TRBD1 (5 bases). V lost 4 bases and J 0 bases, leaving 13 bases between the germline ends. The CDR3 sequence is 15 residues long. Germline V lookup: CDR1 SGHNT, CDR2 YYREEE (reference sequence). Here the CDR3 DNA reads TGTGCCAGCAGCCAGGGATCCGCTGTGAACACTGAAGCTTTCTTT. Residues: CASSQGSAVNTEAFF.

The chain joins TRBV6-4 to TRBJ2-3; D could derive from TRBD1 or TRBD2 (6 bases each). Germline V gene sequence: CDR1 MRHNA, CDR2 SNTAGT. The CDR3 contains 15 residues. Trimming stripped 3 bases from V and 5 bases from J, with 15 bases between. The CDR3 bases are TGTGCCAGCAGTGAAGGAGCGGAGGGGGGAGATACGCAGTATTTT. This codes for CASSEGAEGGDTQYF.

CDR3 sequence reads: CASSLSSIGFREAFF. In DNA form, the CDR3 reads TGTGCCAGCAGTTTATCCTCAATTGGCTTTAGGGAAGCTTTCTTT. The chain carries TRBV27 and TRBJ1-1; no firm D call. The CDR3 runs 15 residues. Germline V lookup: CDR1 MNHEY, CDR2 SMNVEV (reference sequence). V lost 0 bases to trimming and J lost 8 bases, with 16 bases between them.

The chain employs TRBV5-1 and TRBJ1-2; TRBD1 matches 8 bases. Germline CDR1 and CDR2: SGHRS and YFSETQ. Trimming removed 4 bases from V and 1 base from J; junction bases left unmatched: 3. This CDR3 comprises 14 residues. CDR3 in amino acids: CASSGGQGNYGYTF. In DNA form, the CDR3 reads TGCGCCAGCAGCGGAGGACAGGGTAACTATGGCTACACCTTC. Complete variable domain (other parts from reference TRBV5-1 and TRBJ1-2): KAGVTQTPRYLIKTRGQQVTLSCSPISGHRSVSWYQQTPGQGLQFLFEYFSETQRNKGNFPGRFSGRQFSNSRSEMNVSTLELGDSALYLCASSGGQGNYGYTFGSGTRLTVV.